The entry that follows covers one T cell receptor beta chain sequence. Original handling: Counts of nucleated cells, estimated from reference gene primer amplification, were obtained. Clones were read by immunoSEQ multiplex PCR, and TCRdb kept only the in-frame ones, dropping some. The V and J calls and clone size come from that table; D and trimming were worked out from the DNA. This table has over 150,000 clones, 75% to 90% appearing once. The data belong to a study of blood T cell repertoires in COVID-19. Across the whole study: Donors in the United States, Italy and Spain gave samples during acute or convalescent COVID-19. Sources were T cells, B-cell-depleted T cells, or PBMCs; the material itself was cDNA or gDNA.

Germline V lookup: CDR1 SGDLS, CDR2 YYNGEE. Deletions cut 3 bases from V and 1 base from J, with 10 bases between. The CDR3 totals 15 residues. The sequencing sample was made of peripheral blood. This chain connects TRBV9 to TRBJ2-2; no firm D call. This sequence was found in a woman older than 75 with active or convalescent COVID-19. As DNA, the CDR3 is TGTGCCAGCAGCGCCCGAAGCCTGAACACCGGGGAGCTGTTTTTT. Its translation: CASSARSLNTGELFF.